This TCR beta chain comes out of a study of T cell responses to AZD1222 COVID-19 vaccine. Findings of the study overall: There were mostly white British donors and more females than males, and clonal diversity was possibly underestimated.

Profiling relied on immunoSEQ multiplex PCR, and the TCRdb table lists in-frame clones only, not all of them. The repertoire includes some 110,000 clones, more than 75% of them detected once, and less than 6% sits in the top ten. To note about this clone: Its specificity is unknown.

CDR3 length: 14 residues. Germline loops: CDR1 SGDLS, CDR2 YYNGEE. V was cut by 2 bases and J by 4 bases, with 12 bases left in between. The V gene is TRBV9, the J gene TRBJ1-2; a possible D gene is TRBD1 (6 bases). This TCR was sampled from an adult in good health. The source material was peripheral blood, sampled on day 0 of AZD1222 vaccination. In DNA form, the CDR3 reads TGTGCCAGCAGCGTCATAGGACAGCCCTATGGCTACACCTTC. Translating it yields CASSVIGQPYGYTF.